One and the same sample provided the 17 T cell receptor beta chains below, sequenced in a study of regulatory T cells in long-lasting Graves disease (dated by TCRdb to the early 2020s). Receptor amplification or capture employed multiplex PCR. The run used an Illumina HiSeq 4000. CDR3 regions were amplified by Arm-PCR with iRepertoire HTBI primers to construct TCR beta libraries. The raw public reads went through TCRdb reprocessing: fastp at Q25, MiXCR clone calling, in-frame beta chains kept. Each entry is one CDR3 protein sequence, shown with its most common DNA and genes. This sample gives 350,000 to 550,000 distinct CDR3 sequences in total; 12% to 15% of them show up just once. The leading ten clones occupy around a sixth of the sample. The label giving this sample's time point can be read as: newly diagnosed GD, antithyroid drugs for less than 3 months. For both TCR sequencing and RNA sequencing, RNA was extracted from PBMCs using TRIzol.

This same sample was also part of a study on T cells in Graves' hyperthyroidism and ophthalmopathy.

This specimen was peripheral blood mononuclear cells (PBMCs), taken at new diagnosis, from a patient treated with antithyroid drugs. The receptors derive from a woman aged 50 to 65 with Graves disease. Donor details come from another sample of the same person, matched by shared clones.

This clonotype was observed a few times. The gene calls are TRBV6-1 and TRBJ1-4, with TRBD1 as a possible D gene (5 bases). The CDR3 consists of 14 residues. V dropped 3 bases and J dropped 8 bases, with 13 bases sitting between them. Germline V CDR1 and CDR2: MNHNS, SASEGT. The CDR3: CASSEGGVGEKLFF. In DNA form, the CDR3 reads TGTGCCAGCAGTGAGGGGGGGGTCGGAGAAAAACTGTTTTTT.

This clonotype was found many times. The CDR3 DNA reads TGTGCCAGCAGGGTGGGGACACGAGAAGCTTTCTTT. Translated, it gives CASRVGTREAFF. This chain joins TRBV27 and TRBJ1-1, with D possibly TRBD1 on 6 matching bases. This CDR3 has 12 amino acids. V lost 6 bases and J 8 bases, leaving 13 bases between the germline ends. Germline V gives CDR1 MNHEY, CDR2 SMNVEV (reference sequence).

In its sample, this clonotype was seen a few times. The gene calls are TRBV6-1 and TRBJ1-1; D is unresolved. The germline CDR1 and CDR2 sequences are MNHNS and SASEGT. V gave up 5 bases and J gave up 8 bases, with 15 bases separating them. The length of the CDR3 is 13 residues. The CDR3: CASSPETLLEAFF. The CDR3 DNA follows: TGTGCCAGCAGTCCCGAGACACTTTTAGAAGCTTTCTTT.

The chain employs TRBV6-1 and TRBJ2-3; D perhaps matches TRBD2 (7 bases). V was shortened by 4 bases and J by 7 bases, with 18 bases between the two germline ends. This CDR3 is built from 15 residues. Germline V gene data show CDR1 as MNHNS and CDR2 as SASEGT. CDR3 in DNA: TGTGCCAGCAGTGGGAGGGGGACTATGACCCATACGCAGTATTTT. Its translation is CASSGRGTMTHTQYF.

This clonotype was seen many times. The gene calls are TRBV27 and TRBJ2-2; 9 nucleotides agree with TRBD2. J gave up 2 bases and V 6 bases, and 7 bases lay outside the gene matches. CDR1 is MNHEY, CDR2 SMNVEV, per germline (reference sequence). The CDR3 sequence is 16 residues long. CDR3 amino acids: CASRIAGEGNTGELFF. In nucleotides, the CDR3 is TGTGCCAGCAGAATAGCGGGAGAGGGTAACACCGGGGAGCTGTTTTTT.

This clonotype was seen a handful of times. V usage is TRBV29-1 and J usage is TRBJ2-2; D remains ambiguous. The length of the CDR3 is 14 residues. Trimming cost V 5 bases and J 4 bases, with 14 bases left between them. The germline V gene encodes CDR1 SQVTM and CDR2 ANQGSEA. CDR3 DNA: TGCAGCGTTCTCCCGGGTACCATCACCGGGGAGCTGTTTTTT. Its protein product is CSVLPGTITGELFF.

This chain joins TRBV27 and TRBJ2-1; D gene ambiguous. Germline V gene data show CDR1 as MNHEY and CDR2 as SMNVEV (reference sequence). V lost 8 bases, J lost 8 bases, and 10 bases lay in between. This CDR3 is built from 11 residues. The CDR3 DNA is TGTGCCAGCCTACTATCTCATGAGCAGTTCTTC. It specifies CASLLSHEQFF.

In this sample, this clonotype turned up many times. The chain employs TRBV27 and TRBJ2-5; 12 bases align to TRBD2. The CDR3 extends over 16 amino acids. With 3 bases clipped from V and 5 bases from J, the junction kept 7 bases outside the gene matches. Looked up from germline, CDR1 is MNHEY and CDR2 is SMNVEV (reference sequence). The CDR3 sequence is CASSFSGLAGRETQYF. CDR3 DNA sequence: TGTGCCAGCAGTTTTTCTGGACTAGCGGGAAGGGAGACCCAGTACTTC.

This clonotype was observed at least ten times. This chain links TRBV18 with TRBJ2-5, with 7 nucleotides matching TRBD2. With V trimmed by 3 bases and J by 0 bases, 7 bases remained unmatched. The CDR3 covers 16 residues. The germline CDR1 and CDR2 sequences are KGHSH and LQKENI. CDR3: CASSPSLAVNQETQYF. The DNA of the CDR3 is TGTGCCAGCTCACCTTCGCTAGCGGTTAACCAAGAGACCCAGTACTTC.

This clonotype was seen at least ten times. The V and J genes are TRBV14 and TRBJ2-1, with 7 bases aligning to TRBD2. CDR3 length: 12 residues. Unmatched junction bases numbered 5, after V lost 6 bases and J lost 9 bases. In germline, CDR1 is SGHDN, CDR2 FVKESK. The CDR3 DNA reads TGTGCCAGCAGACTAGGCGGGGGTGAGCAGTTCTTC. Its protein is CASRLGGGEQFF. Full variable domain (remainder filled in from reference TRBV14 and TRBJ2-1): EAGVTQFPSHSVIEKGQTVTLRCDPISGHDNLYWYRRVMGKEIKFLLHFVKESKQDESGMPNNRFLAERTGGTYSTLKVQPAELEDSGVYFCASRLGGGEQFFGPGTRLTVL.

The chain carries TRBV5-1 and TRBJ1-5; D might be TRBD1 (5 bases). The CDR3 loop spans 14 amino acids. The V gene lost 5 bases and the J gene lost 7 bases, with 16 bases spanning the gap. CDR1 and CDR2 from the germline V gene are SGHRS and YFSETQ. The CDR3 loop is CASRPDRNDQPQHF. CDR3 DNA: TGCGCCAGCAGACCTGACAGAAATGACCAGCCCCAGCATTTT.

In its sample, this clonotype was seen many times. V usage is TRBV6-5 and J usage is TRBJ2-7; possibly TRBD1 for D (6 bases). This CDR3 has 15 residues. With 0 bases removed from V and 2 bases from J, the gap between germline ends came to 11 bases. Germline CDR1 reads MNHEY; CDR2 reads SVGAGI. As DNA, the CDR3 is TGTGCCAGCAGTTACTCGGGACACCCCACCTACGAGCAGTACTTC. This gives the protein CASSYSGHPTYEQYF.

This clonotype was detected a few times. The CDR3 DNA reads as TGTGCCAGCAGTGGGGGGGTCGCGCACGGCAATCAGCCCCAGCATTTT. This encodes CASSGGVAHGNQPQHF. The chain carries TRBV12-3 or TRBV12-4 and TRBJ1-5, with D possibly being TRBD1 (5 bases). The ends were cut back, 5 bases at V and 2 bases at J, with 16 bases in the middle. CDR3 length: 16 amino acids.

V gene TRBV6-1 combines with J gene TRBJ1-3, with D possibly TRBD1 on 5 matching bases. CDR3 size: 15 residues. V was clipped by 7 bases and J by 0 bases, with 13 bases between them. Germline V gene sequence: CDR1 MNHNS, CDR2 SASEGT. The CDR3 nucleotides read TGTGCCAGCACCTCCGGGACGGTCTCTGGAAACACCATATATTTT. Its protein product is CASTSGTVSGNTIYF.

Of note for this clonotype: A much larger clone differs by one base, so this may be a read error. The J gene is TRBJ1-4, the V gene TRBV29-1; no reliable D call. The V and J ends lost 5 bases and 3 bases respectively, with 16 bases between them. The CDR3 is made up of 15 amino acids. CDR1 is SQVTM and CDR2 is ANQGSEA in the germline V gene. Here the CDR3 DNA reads TGCAGCGTTTCAGAGGTGGGAGGATCTAATGAAAAACTGTTTTTT. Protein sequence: CSVSEVGGSNEKLFF.

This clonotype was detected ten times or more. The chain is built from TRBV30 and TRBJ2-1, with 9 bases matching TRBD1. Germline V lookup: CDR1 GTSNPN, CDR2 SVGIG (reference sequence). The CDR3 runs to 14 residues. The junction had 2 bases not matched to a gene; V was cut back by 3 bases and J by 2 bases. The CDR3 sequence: CAWRRQGAYNEQFF. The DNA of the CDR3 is TGTGCCTGGAGAAGACAGGGGGCCTACAATGAGCAGTTCTTC.

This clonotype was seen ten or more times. The CDR3 region is CASSSGGTSGSYEQYF. In DNA, the CDR3 is TGTGCCAGCAGTTCTGGAGGGACTAGCGGGAGCTACGAGCAGTACTTC. The gene calls are TRBV28 and TRBJ2-7; 14 positions agree with TRBD2. Germline assignment: CDR1 MDHEN and CDR2 SYDVKM. Germline trimming cut 4 bases from V and 3 bases from J; bases unmatched to any gene: 5. The CDR3 is 16 residues long.